This T cell receptor (beta chain) originates from a study of memory CD4+ T cells and cytomegalovirus serostatus. The method was immunoSEQ multiplex PCR; TCRdb's version includes in-frame clones alone and lacks a portion of them. The top ten clones hold roughly 0.76% of a sample with more than 45,000 clones, just under 80% of them seen once. The CDR3 has 15 residues. CDR1 is MNHEY, CDR2 SVGAGI, per germline. V was shortened by 4 bases and J by 0 bases, with 10 bases between the two germline ends. Single viable CD3+CD4+CD8-CD45RO+ cells were sorted as the memory CD4+ T cells. The chain uses TRBV6-5 and TRBJ2-1, with a tentative D call TRBD1 (6 bases). The sequenced sample consisted of memory CD4+ T cells from blood. The sequence came from an adult in good health and CMV-seronegative. The CDR3 bases are TGTGCCAGCAGTTTCACAGGGAGCTCCTACAATGAGCAGTTCTTC. Its protein is CASSFTGSSYNEQFF.